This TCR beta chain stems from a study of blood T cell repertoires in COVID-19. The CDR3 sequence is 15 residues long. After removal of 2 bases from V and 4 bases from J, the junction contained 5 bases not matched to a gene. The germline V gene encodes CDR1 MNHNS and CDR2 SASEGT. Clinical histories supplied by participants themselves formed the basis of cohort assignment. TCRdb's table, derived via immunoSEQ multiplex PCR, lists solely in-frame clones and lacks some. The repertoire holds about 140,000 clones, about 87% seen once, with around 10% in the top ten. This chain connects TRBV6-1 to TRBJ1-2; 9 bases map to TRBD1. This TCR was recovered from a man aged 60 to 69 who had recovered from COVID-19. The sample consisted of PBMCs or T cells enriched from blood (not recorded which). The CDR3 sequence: CASSENRGRSYGYTF. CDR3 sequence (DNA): TGTGCCAGCAGTGAAAACAGGGGGCGCAGCTATGGCTACACCTTC.